This T cell receptor beta chain was recovered during a study of blood T cell repertoires in COVID-19 (dated by TCRdb to between 2020 and 2021). In terms of the full investigation: Collaborator samples came from the United States, Italy and Spain and covered acute and convalescent phases of COVID-19. The prospective study material was composed of cDNA or gDNA derived from T cells, B-cell-depleted T cells, or PBMCs. Deeply sampled blood TCRbeta repertoires from subjects exposed to, actively infected with, or recovered from COVID-19 were included in the dataset. The repertoires were released in a freely available public database meant as a resource for research on the immune response to SARS-CoV-2. The samples were drawn from two sources: the first 160 participants of the ongoing ImmuneRACE study, and some 1,300 subjects contributed by 6 global collaborators. Nearly every sample came with metadata listing a de-identified subject ID, COVID-19 status, age in years and sex. HLA class I and class II types, where available, came from metadata supplied by the sample provider rather than from assay-based typing.

The CDR3 numbers 17 residues from cysteine through phenylalanine. The DNA shown is the 51-base CDR3, in frame from base 1. Deletion took 0 bases off V and 6 bases off J, with a span of 18 bases between the germline ends. From a lookup of the germline V gene (reference sequence), CDR1 and CDR2 are LGHDT and YNNKEL. Study-level results and caveats: Clinical and demographic metadata were provided uncurated, with the amount varying by source and participant.

A second Seattle source provided samples from volunteer blood donors who had recovered from COVID-19. Collaborating institutions collected whole blood in K2EDTA tubes following their own protocols. Collaborator samples were shipped for TCRbeta analysis as frozen whole blood, isolated PBMCs, or DNA extracted from either sample type. Points on this clone: Its recognized antigen is unknown. No much larger clone is present one base from it, and per-base qualities are unavailable.

TCRbeta CDR3 regions were amplified from genomic DNA using the immunoSEQ Assay, a bias-controlled multiplex PCR. The original pipeline was this. The number of nucleated cells in each sample was estimated by amplification of reference gene primers within the assay. To quantify the absolute abundance of each unique TCRbeta CDR3 rearrangement, sequence reads were collapsed and filtered. For each sample, productive Simpson clonality was calculated as the square root of Simpson's diversity index across productive rearrangements. TCRdb stores this immuneACCESS table with in-frame sequences only. Part of the clones is absent; in the studies checked, under half of the shortfall reflects unresolved V genes, and no reason is known for the rest. That table supplies the V and J calls and clone size; D and trimming were determined from the DNA. Here the sample has about 260,000 clones; 84% occur a single time. The ten largest clones take up 1.5% of the sample.

Recombination connected TRBV3-1 (or the pseudogene TRBV3-2) to TRBJ1-5; no D gene call is confident. Sequenced input: peripheral blood. The TCR comes from a woman aged 40 to 49 who had recovered from COVID-19. The CDR3 reads CASSQEFPGSSGQPQHF. The sequenced DNA: TGTGCCAGCAGCCAAGAGTTCCCCGGGAGTTCGGGTCAGCCCCAGCATTTT.